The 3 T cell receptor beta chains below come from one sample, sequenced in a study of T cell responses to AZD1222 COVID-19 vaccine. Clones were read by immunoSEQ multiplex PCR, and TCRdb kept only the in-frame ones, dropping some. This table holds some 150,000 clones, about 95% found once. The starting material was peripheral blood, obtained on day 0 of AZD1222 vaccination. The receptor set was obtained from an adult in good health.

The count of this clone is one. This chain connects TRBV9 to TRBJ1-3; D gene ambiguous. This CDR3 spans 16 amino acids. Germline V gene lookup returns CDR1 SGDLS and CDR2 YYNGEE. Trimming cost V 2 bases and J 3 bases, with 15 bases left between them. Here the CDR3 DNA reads TGTGCCAGCAGCGTTGGGCCGGCAATTGGTGGAAACACCATATATTTT. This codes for CASSVGPAIGGNTIYF.

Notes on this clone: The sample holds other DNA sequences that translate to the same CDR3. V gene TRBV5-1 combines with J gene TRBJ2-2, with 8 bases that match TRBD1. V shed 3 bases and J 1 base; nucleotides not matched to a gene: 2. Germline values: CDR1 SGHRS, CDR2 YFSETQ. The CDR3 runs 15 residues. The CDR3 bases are TGCGCCAGCAGCTCCGGACAGGGGAACACCGGGGAGCTGTTTTTT. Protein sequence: CASSSGQGNTGELFF.

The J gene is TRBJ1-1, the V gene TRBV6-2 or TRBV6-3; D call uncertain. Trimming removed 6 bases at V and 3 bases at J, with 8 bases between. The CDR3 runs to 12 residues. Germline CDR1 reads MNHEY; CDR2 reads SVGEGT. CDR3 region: CASSQDYTEAFF. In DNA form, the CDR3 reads TGTGCCAGCAGCCAAGATTACACTGAAGCTTTCTTT.